Below, 7 T cell receptor beta chains from the same sample are listed, as sequenced in a study of OX40 agonist ivuxolimab in advanced cancers. Some clones are missing from TCRdb's copy, which holds only in-frame ones; the method was immunoSEQ multiplex PCR. The sample lists about 45,000 clones; more than 80% were seen once. The sample was CD4+ or CD8+ T cells sorted from blood, taken in a trial of the OX40 agonist ivuxolimab. Receptors were obtained from an adult with an advanced solid tumor such as melanoma, head and neck, liver or kidney cancer.

This sequence joins TRBV4-2 and TRBJ2-1; 7 bases match TRBD2. The germline V gene encodes CDR1 LGHNA and CDR2 YNFKEQ. J gave up 4 bases and V 5 bases, and 8 bases lay outside the gene matches. The CDR3 loop spans 15 amino acids. CDR3 in DNA: TGTGCCAGCAGCTTCCGACTAGCCCCATACAATGAGCAGTTCTTC. The encoded protein is CASSFRLAPYNEQFF.

In this sample, this clone turned up a few times. The chain employs TRBV19 and TRBJ1-1; D is uncertain. Germline V gene sequence: CDR1 LNHDA, CDR2 SQIVND (reference sequence). The CDR3 loop spans 13 amino acids. V shed 4 bases and J shed 8 bases, with 14 bases lying between them. The CDR3 is CASSTLPPQEAFF. CDR3 DNA: TGTGCCAGTAGTACTTTACCTCCCCAGGAAGCTTTCTTT.

V gene TRBV10-3 combines with J gene TRBJ2-1, with 8 bases that match TRBD2. Germline CDR1 ENHRY, CDR2 SYGVKD. The CDR3 is 14 residues long. The V gene end was trimmed by 4 bases and the J gene end by 7 bases; junction bases not matched to a gene: 6. The CDR3 is CAISVGTRGNEQFF. The CDR3 DNA follows: TGTGCCATCAGTGTCGGGACTAGAGGAAATGAGCAGTTCTTC.

The chain couples TRBV27 to TRBJ1-1; D ambiguous. Trimming cost V 5 bases and J 3 bases, with 13 bases left between them. Germline V gene data show CDR1 as MNHEY and CDR2 as SMNVEV (reference sequence). The CDR3 contains 14 residues. CDR3 nucleotides: TGTGCCAGCAGTCCCGGACGGGGATACACTGAAGCTTTCTTT. This gives the protein CASSPGRGYTEAFF.

The chain uses TRBV5-8 and TRBJ2-7; TRBD1 agrees at 9 bases. The junction had 3 bases not matched to a gene; V was cut back by 4 bases and J by 4 bases. Germline CDR1 and CDR2: SGHTS and YDEGEE. The CDR3 is 13 amino acids. CDR3 in DNA: TGTGCCAGCAGCCCGACAGGGGGATACGAGCAGTACTTC. Translation gives CASSPTGGYEQYF.

This chain connects TRBV27 to TRBJ1-3; D perhaps matches TRBD1 (5 bases). CDR1 MNHEY and CDR2 SMNVEV come from the germline V gene (reference sequence). The CDR3 is made up of 15 amino acids. The ends were cut back, 0 bases at V and 2 bases at J, with 8 bases in the middle. This chain's CDR3 is CASSLSSGTGNTIYF. CDR3 nucleotide sequence: TGTGCCAGCAGTTTATCTTCAGGGACTGGAAACACCATATATTTT.

V gene TRBV27 combines with J gene TRBJ1-2, with D maybe TRBD1 (5 bases). The CDR3 has 14 amino acids. In germline, CDR1 is MNHEY, CDR2 SMNVEV (reference sequence). Deletions cut 2 bases from V and 4 bases from J, with 11 bases between. In DNA, the CDR3 is TGTGCCAGCAGTTTAGGGGCCGGGACCTATGGCTACACCTTC. Encoded protein: CASSLGAGTYGYTF.